This T cell receptor beta chain was obtained from a study of control samples from healthy donors and cancer patients. As regards this clone: At one end, the junction sequence differs from germline, possibly due to a read error.

Profiled with immunoSEQ multiplex PCR; TCRdb holds only in-frame clones, not every one. Counted here are about 22,000 clones, roughly 83% occurring once; the ten biggest clones make up roughly a quarter. Germline CDR1 reads LNHDA; CDR2 reads SQIVND (reference sequence). CDR3 length: 15 residues. The rearrangement links TRBV19 to TRBJ2-6; D tentatively reads TRBD1 or TRBD2 (5 bases each). The sample consisted of PBMCs. The sequence came from a man aged 55 to 70 with head and neck cancer. CDR3: CASSMDGNGANVLTF. DNA for the CDR3: TGTGCCAGTAGTATGGATGGTAACGGGGCCAATGTCCTGACTTTC.